The 8 T cell receptor beta chains in this list originate from one sample, sequenced in a study of shared clonotypes between healthy human individuals. Some clones are missing from TCRdb's copy, which holds only in-frame ones; the method was immunoSEQ multiplex PCR. The sample yields about 2.3 million clones, 92% seen once. Source material: naive CD4+ T cells from PBMCs. Subset here: CD45RA+ positively selected. Source of these receptors: a man younger than 35 in good health. Some clones in this sample may be carry-over from other donors' samples.

This chain joins TRBV14 and TRBJ2-7, with 7 bases fitting TRBD2. The V gene's germline CDR1 is SGHDN and CDR2 FVKESK. With 3 bases clipped from V and 5 bases from J, the junction kept 13 bases outside the gene matches. The CDR3 is 16 amino acids. In DNA, the CDR3 is TGTGCCAGCAGCCACCTTAAAGGGCCGGGACTAAACGAGCAGTACTTC. Residues: CASSHLKGPGLNEQYF.

This clone was seen a single time. Other nucleotide sequences in the sample specify the same CDR3. The genes are TRBV7-9 and TRBJ2-7; D might be TRBD1 (7 bases). The V gene's germline CDR1 is SEHNR and CDR2 FQNEAQ (reference sequence). The CDR3 length is 13 residues. Trimming pared 5 bases from V and 4 bases from J, leaving 12 bases between. The CDR3 is CASSRGTAYEQYF. Written as DNA, the CDR3 is TGTGCCAGCAGCCGCGGGACAGCATACGAGCAGTACTTC.

This sequence joins TRBV29-1 and TRBJ1-1, with D perhaps TRBD1 (5 bases). The CDR3 has 13 amino acids. Trimming left V 5 bases short and J 3 bases short, with 13 bases between. Per the germline V gene, CDR1 is SQVTM and CDR2 is ANQGSEA. The CDR3 is CSVRGRVDTEAFF. The CDR3 nucleotides read TGCAGCGTTAGGGGCAGGGTGGACACTGAAGCTTTCTTT. Filled out from reference TRBV29-1 and TRBJ1-1, the complete variable domain reads SAVISQKPSRDICQRGTSLTIQCQVDSQVTMMFWYRQQPGQSLTLIATANQGSEATYESGFVIDKFPISRPNLTFSTLTVSNMSPEDSSIYLCSVRGRVDTEAFFGQGTRLTVV.

The rearrangement joins TRBV4-1 to TRBJ1-2; D gene uncertain. Trimming removed 3 bases at V and 8 bases at J, with 10 bases between. The CDR3 totals 12 residues. Germline V lookup: CDR1 MGHRA, CDR2 YSYEKL. The CDR3 reads CASSHVNRGYTF. The CDR3 DNA is TGCGCCAGCAGCCACGTTAATCGAGGCTACACCTTC.

The CDR3 region has the DNA TGTGCCAGCAGTCCAAGTACCGGGACAAATAACTATGGCTACACCTTC. Its translation: CASSPSTGTNNYGYTF. V gene TRBV28 combines with J gene TRBJ1-2, with a weak D call TRBD1 (6 bases). The CDR3 has 16 amino acids. Deletions cut 5 bases from V and 1 base from J, with 17 bases between. CDR1 MDHEN and CDR2 SYDVKM come from the germline V gene.

This chain joins TRBV28 and TRBJ2-1; D is possibly TRBD2 (6 bases). Trimming removed 7 bases at V and 6 bases at J, with 16 bases between. The CDR3 has 14 residues. Germline lookup yields CDR1 MDHEN and CDR2 SYDVKM. The chain's CDR3 is CASTLSGTPNEQFF. CDR3 coding DNA: TGTGCCAGCACCCTGAGTGGGACTCCCAATGAGCAGTTCTTC.

Comment on this clone: The same CDR3 arises from other DNA sequences in this sample as well. This chain joins TRBV18 and TRBJ2-5; 7 nucleotides line up with TRBD1. CDR1 and CDR2 from the germline V gene are KGHSH and LQKENI. Trimming at V came to 5 bases and at J to 4 bases, leaving 7 bases not matched to a gene. The CDR3 runs 14 residues. This chain's CDR3 is CASSGTEPRETQYF. CDR3 in DNA: TGTGCCAGCTCAGGGACAGAGCCCCGAGAGACCCAGTACTTC.

Turning to this clone: The same CDR3 also results from other DNA sequences found in this sample. The chain is built from TRBV11-3 and TRBJ2-7; perhaps D is TRBD1 or TRBD2 (6 bases each). Germline V gene data show CDR1 as SGHNT and CDR2 as YENEEA. The CDR3 is 13 residues long. Trimming cost V 4 bases and J 3 bases, with 10 bases left between them. CDR3 nucleotides: TGTGCCAGCAGCTCCAGGGGAGGCTACGAGCAGTACTTC. Amino acids: CASSSRGGYEQYF.